Listed here are 14 T cell receptor beta chains from one sample, sequenced in a study of OX40 agonist ivuxolimab in advanced cancers. Sequencing was performed with immunoSEQ multiplex PCR; in TCRdb, only in-frame clones are kept and a portion is missing. Here the sample spans tens of thousands of clones, 70% to 90% being singletons. The sample here was CD4+ or CD8+ T cells sorted from blood, taken in a trial of the OX40 agonist ivuxolimab. These receptors were obtained from an adult with an advanced solid tumor such as melanoma, head and neck, liver or kidney cancer.

The V call is TRBV19, the J call TRBJ2-1; the match to TRBD2 covers 12 bases. The V segment lost 5 bases and the J segment 9 bases; nucleotides outside the gene matches: 8. The length of the CDR3 is 15 residues. The V gene's germline CDR1 is LNHDA and CDR2 SQIVND (reference sequence). CDR3 sequence: CASSWRASGGGEQFF. The CDR3 DNA follows: TGTGCCAGTAGTTGGAGGGCTAGCGGGGGGGGTGAGCAGTTCTTC.

In its sample, this clone was seen a few times. The V gene is TRBV28, the J gene TRBJ2-3; D remains ambiguous. The CDR3 runs to 15 residues. V lost 5 bases and J 3 bases, leaving 15 bases between the germline ends. Germline V gives CDR1 MDHEN, CDR2 SYDVKM. The CDR3 coding sequence is TGTGCCAGCAGTGACCCAACGCGATTAACAGATACGCAGTATTTT. This encodes CASSDPTRLTDTQYF.

This clone was counted between two and nine times. This chain connects TRBV19 to TRBJ1-5, with D possibly matching TRBD1 (6 bases). V lost 7 bases, J lost 3 bases, and 16 bases lay in between. Per germline, CDR1 LNHDA and CDR2 SQIVND (reference sequence). The CDR3 has 15 amino acids. The CDR3 here is CASTVGGRFNQPQHF. For the CDR3, the DNA is TGTGCCAGTACCGTGGGGGGGCGGTTCAATCAGCCCCAGCATTTT.

The chain links TRBV30 to TRBJ2-2; 9 bases line up with TRBD2. Germline CDR1 GTSNPN, CDR2 SVGIG (reference sequence). V shed 3 bases and J 1 base; nucleotides not matched to a gene: 3. CDR3 length equals 15 residues. CDR3 nucleotides: TGTGCCTGGAGGCGACTAGCGGAGAACACCGGGGAGCTGTTTTTT. Residues: CAWRRLAENTGELFF.

CDR3 nucleotide sequence: TGCGCCAGCAGCATAGCCGGGACATTCACCCGAAACACCGGGGAGCTGTTTTTT. This sequence encodes CASSIAGTFTRNTGELFF. J is TRBJ2-2 and V is TRBV5-1; D possibly corresponds to TRBD1 (6 bases). The V gene lost 4 bases and the J gene lost 2 bases, with 21 bases spanning the gap. Germline V gene sequence: CDR1 SGHRS, CDR2 YFSETQ. This CDR3 region has 18 residues.

The chain is built from TRBV30 and TRBJ1-5, with D unresolved. CDR3 length: 15 amino acids. V was shortened by 3 bases and J by 3 bases, with 15 bases between the two germline ends. Germline V gene lookup returns CDR1 GTSNPN and CDR2 SVGIG (reference sequence). The CDR3 loop is CAWRRTGNYNQPQHF. As DNA, the CDR3 is TGTGCCTGGAGGAGAACCGGGAATTACAATCAGCCCCAGCATTTT.

The rearrangement uses TRBV7-8 and TRBJ1-5, with TRBD1 as a possible D gene (6 bases). Per germline, CDR1 SGHVS and CDR2 FQNEAQ. The CDR3 spans 14 residues. V was trimmed by 5 bases and J by 2 bases, leaving 10 bases between them. The CDR3 loop is CASSPQGGNQPQHF. The CDR3 DNA follows: TGTGCCAGCAGCCCACAGGGAGGCAATCAGCCCCAGCATTTT.

This chain links TRBV7-9 with TRBJ2-5, with D possibly matching TRBD2 (5 bases). Per the germline V gene, CDR1 is SEHNR and CDR2 is FQNEAQ (reference sequence). Trimming stripped 2 bases from V and 2 bases from J, with 18 bases between. The CDR3 covers 17 residues. The CDR3 nucleotides are TGTGCCAGCAGCTTATTCCTCAATGGTGGACTGCAAGAGACCCAGTACTTC. Amino acids: CASSLFLNGGLQETQYF.

The V gene is TRBV9, the J gene TRBJ2-3; TRBD2 matches 10 bases. Germline V gene lookup returns CDR1 SGDLS and CDR2 YYNGEE. The V segment lost 0 bases and the J segment 7 bases; nucleotides outside the gene matches: 8. The CDR3 sequence is 16 residues long. The CDR3 sequence: CASSVASSGSNHTQYF. CDR3 sequence (DNA): TGTGCCAGCAGCGTAGCGTCTAGCGGGAGTAACCATACGCAGTATTTT.

This clone was counted between two and nine times. The chain employs TRBV7-6 and TRBJ1-1, with D hard to call. Germline lookup yields CDR1 SGHVS and CDR2 FNYEAQ. The CDR3 spans 16 residues. With 6 bases removed from V and 2 bases from J, the gap between germline ends came to 19 bases. The CDR3 reads CASRSTPRGVNTEAFF. The CDR3 DNA sequence: TGTGCCAGCAGGTCTACTCCCCGGGGTGTTAACACTGAAGCTTTCTTT.

The chain links TRBV28 to TRBJ2-7; D tentatively fits TRBD1 or TRBD2 (5 bases each). The V gene's germline CDR1 is MDHEN and CDR2 SYDVKM. The CDR3 totals 13 residues. Trimming stripped 8 bases from V and 6 bases from J, with 17 bases between. CDR3 sequence reads: CASLPLVGVEQYF. DNA for the CDR3: TGTGCCAGCCTCCCTCTCGTGGGGGTCGAGCAGTACTTC.

This clone came up once. The chain has TRBV27 and TRBJ2-3; maybe TRBD2 (6 bases). The CDR3 is made up of 13 amino acids. The V end lost 5 bases, the J end lost 7 bases, and 13 bases lay between the germline ends. Germline loops: CDR1 MNHEY, CDR2 SMNVEV (reference sequence). CDR3 in DNA: TGTGCCAGCAGTCCCAATAGCGGTAATACGCAGTATTTT. As protein: CASSPNSGNTQYF.

The CDR3 loop reads CASSSRTGSYGYTF. CDR3 DNA sequence: TGTGCCAGCAGCTCCCGGACAGGGAGCTATGGCTACACCTTC. The chain is built from TRBV5-4 and TRBJ1-2, with 8 positions matching TRBD1. The CDR3 contains 14 residues. Germline V gene data show CDR1 as SGHNT and CDR2 as YYREEE (reference sequence). The V gene end was trimmed by 3 bases and the J gene end by 4 bases; junction bases not matched to a gene: 5. Full variable domain (remainder filled in from reference TRBV5-4 and TRBJ1-2): ETGVTQSPTHLIKTRGQQVTLRCSSQSGHNTVSWYQQALGQGPQFIFQYYREEENGRGNFPPRFSGLQFPNYSSELNVNALELDDSALYLCASSSRTGSYGYTFGSGTRLTVV.

This rearrangement joins TRBV6-5 to TRBJ2-3; D not resolved. In germline, CDR1 is MNHEY, CDR2 SVGAGI. Trimming left V 0 bases short and J 4 bases short, with 5 bases between. CDR3 length equals 13 residues. CDR3 amino acids: CASSYSWADTQYF. The CDR3 bases are TGTGCCAGCAGTTACTCGTGGGCAGATACGCAGTATTTT.